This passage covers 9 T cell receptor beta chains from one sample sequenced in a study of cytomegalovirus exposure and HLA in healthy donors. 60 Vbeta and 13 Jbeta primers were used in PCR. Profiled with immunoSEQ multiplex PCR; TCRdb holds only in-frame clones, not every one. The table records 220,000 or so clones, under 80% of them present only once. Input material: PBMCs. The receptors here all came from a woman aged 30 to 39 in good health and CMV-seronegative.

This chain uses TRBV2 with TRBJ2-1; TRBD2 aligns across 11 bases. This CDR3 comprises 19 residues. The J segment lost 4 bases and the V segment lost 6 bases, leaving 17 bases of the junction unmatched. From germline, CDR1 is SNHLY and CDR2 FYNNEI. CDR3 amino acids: CASSLLAGGNVPIYNEQFF. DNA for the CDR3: TGTGCCAGCAGCCTTCTAGCGGGGGGCAACGTCCCCATTTACAATGAGCAGTTCTTC.

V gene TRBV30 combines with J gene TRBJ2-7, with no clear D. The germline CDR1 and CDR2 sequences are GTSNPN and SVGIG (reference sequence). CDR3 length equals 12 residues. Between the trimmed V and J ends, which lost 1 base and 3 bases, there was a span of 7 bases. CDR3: CAWSAGGYEQYF. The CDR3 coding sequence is TGTGCCTGGAGTGCCGGTGGCTACGAGCAGTACTTC.

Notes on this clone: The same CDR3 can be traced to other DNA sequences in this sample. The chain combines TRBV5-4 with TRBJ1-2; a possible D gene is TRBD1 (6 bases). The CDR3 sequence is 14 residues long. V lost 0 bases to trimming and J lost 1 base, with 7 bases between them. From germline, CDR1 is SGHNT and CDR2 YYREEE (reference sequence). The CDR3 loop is CASSLVGGNYGYTF. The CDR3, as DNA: TGTGCCAGCAGCTTGGTAGGGGGTAACTATGGCTACACCTTC.

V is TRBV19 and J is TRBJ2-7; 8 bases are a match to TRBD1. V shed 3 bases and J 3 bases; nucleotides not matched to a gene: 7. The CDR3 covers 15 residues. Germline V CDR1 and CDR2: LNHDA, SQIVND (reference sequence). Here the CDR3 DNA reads TGTGCCAGTAGTATTTCACCGGGACAGGACTACGAGCAGTACTTC. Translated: CASSISPGQDYEQYF. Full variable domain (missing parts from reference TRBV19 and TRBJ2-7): DGGITQSPKYLFRKEGQNVTLSCEQNLNHDAMYWYRQDPGQGLRLIYYSQIVNDFQKGDIAEGYSVSREKKESFPLTVTSAQKNPTAFYLCASSISPGQDYEQYFGPGTRLTVT.

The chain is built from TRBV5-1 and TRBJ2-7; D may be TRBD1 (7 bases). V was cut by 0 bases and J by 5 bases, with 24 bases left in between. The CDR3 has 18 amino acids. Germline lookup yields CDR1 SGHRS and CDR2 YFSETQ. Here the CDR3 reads CASSLAEDWRGRKDEQYF. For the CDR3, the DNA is TGCGCCAGCAGCTTGGCCGAAGATTGGAGGGGGCGAAAGGACGAGCAGTACTTC.

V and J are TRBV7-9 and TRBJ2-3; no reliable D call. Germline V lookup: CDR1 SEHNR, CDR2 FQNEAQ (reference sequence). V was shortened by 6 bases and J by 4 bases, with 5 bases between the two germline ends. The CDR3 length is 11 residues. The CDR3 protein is CASRPADTQYF. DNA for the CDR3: TGTGCCAGCAGGCCGGCAGATACGCAGTATTTT.

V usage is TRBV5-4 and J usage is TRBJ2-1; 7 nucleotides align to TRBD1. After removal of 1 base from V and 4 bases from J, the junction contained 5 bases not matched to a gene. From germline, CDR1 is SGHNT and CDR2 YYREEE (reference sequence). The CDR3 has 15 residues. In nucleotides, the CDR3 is TGTGCCAGCAGCTTGTCCTCCAGGGGGTACAATGAGCAGTTCTTC. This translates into CASSLSSRGYNEQFF.

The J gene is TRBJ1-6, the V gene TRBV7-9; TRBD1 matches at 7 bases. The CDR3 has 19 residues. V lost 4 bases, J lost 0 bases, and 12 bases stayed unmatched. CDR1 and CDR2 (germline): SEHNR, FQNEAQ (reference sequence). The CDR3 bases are TGTGCCAGCAGCTCTCCTCGACAGGGAAGAGGCTCCTATAATTCACCCCTCCACTTT. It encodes CASSSPRQGRGSYNSPLHF.

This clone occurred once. CDR3 DNA: TGTGCCAGTAGCGGCGGGGTCTTCAACACTGAAGCTTTCTTT. Amino acids: CASSGGVFNTEAFF. The V and J genes are TRBV19 and TRBJ1-1, with no clear D. Trimming took 6 bases from V and 2 from J, leaving 13 bases between them. This CDR3 comprises 14 residues. Germline V lookup: CDR1 LNHDA, CDR2 SQIVND (reference sequence).